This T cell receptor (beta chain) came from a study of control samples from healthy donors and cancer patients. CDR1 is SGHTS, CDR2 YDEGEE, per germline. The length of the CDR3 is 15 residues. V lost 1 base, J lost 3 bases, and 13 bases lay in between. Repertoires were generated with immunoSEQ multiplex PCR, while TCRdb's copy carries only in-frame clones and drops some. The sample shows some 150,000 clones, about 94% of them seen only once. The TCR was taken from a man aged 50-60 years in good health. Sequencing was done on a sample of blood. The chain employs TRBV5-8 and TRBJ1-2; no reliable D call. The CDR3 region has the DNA TGTGCCAGCAGCTTGTTTTTCGGACCAGACTATGGCTACACCTTC. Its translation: CASSLFFGPDYGYTF. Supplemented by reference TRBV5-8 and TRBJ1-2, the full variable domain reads EAGVTQSPTHLIKTRGQQATLRCSPISGHTSVYWYQQALGLGLQFLLWYDEGEERNRGNFPPRFSGRQFPNYSSELNVNALELEDSALYLCASSLFFGPDYGYTFGSGTRLTVV.